Shown below are 24 T cell receptor beta chains from a single sample sequenced in a study of blood T cell repertoires in COVID-19. Repertoires were generated with immunoSEQ multiplex PCR, while TCRdb's copy carries only in-frame clones and drops some. Of some 330,000 clones listed, roughly 86% are singletons. The specimen sequenced was PBMCs or T cells enriched from blood (not recorded which). These receptors all stem from a man aged 40-55 years in a cohort exposed to, infected with or recovered from COVID-19 (not recorded which).

The rearrangement links TRBV5-1 to TRBJ2-7; 8 bases agree with TRBD1. Germline trimming cut 4 bases from V and 6 bases from J; bases unmatched to any gene: 18. This CDR3 contains 17 residues. The germline gives CDR1 SGHRS, CDR2 YFSETQ. The CDR3 sequence is CASSLGQGSALLTEQYF. The CDR3 DNA sequence: TGCGCCAGCAGCCTAGGACAGGGTTCCGCTCTACTTACCGAGCAGTACTTC.

The chain uses TRBV5-5 and TRBJ2-1; the D gene is possibly TRBD1 (6 bases). CDR1 and CDR2 from the germline V gene are SGHKS and YYEKEE (reference sequence). The length of the CDR3 is 15 residues. V was shortened by 4 bases and J by 3 bases, with 14 bases between the two germline ends. This CDR3 reads CASSLAGTSYNEQFF. DNA of the CDR3: TGTGCCAGCAGCCTCGCCGGGACAAGCTACAATGAGCAGTTCTTC.

The genes are TRBV29-1 and TRBJ1-1; D ambiguous. Germline CDR1 and CDR2: SQVTM and ANQGSEA. V dropped 3 bases and J dropped 3 bases, with 11 bases sitting between them. The CDR3 contains 13 residues. The CDR3 sequence is CSVDRRDDTEAFF. The CDR3 region has the DNA TGCAGCGTTGATCGAAGAGATGACACTGAAGCTTTCTTT.

This chain uses TRBV27 with TRBJ2-7, with D perhaps TRBD2 (6 bases). CDR1 and CDR2 (germline): MNHEY, SMNVEV (reference sequence). The CDR3 is made up of 13 amino acids. Trimming cost V 5 bases and J 7 bases, with 15 bases left between them. CDR3: CASSLSGLGEQYF. The DNA of the CDR3 is TGTGCCAGCAGTCTCAGCGGGCTTGGGGAGCAGTACTTC.

The gene calls are TRBV3-1 (or the pseudogene TRBV3-2) and TRBJ2-2; 7 nucleotides line up with TRBD2. This CDR3 spans 15 amino acids. V was pared by 1 base and J by 5 bases, with 4 bases of the junction left unmatched. From germline, CDR1 is LGHDT and CDR2 YNNKEL (reference sequence). DNA for the CDR3: TGTGCCAGCAGCCAAGGCGGGAGCCGTACCGGGGAGCTGTTTTTT. Its translation: CASSQGGSRTGELFF.

The rearrangement links TRBV7-2 to TRBJ1-3; TRBD1 matches at 7 bases. Germline V gene sequence: CDR1 SGHTA, CDR2 FQGNSA. Losses at the gene ends were 1 base for V and 0 bases for J; bases not matched to a gene: 3. The CDR3 is 16 residues long. The CDR3 nucleotides are TGTGCCAGCAGCTTAGTGGGACAGAGCTCTGGAAACACCATATATTTT. The encoded protein is CASSLVGQSSGNTIYF.

The chain combines TRBV18 with TRBJ2-7, with D uncertain. There are 12 residues in the CDR3. Trimming cost V 8 bases and J 3 bases, with 11 bases left between them. CDR1 KGHSH and CDR2 LQKENI come from the germline V gene. This CDR3 reads CASRSPHYEQYF. The DNA of the CDR3 is TGTGCCAGCCGTAGCCCGCACTACGAGCAGTACTTC.

The chain uses TRBV2 and TRBJ2-3, with 9 bases aligning to TRBD2. The CDR3 loop spans 15 amino acids. V was clipped by 6 bases and J by 2 bases; unmatched bases: 6. In germline, CDR1 is SNHLY, CDR2 FYNNEI. CDR3 nucleotides: TGTGCCAGCAGGACTAGCGGAAGCCACACAGATACGCAGTATTTT. Translation: CASRTSGSHTDTQYF.

This chain links TRBV6-1 with TRBJ1-5; the D is unclear. CDR3 length equals 13 residues. V was pared by 2 bases and J by 7 bases, with 9 bases between. CDR1 and CDR2 from the germline V gene are MNHNS and SASEGT. The DNA for the CDR3 is TGTGCCAGCAGTGAACAGTCCGGGCAGCCCCAGCATTTT. As protein: CASSEQSGQPQHF.

A remark on this clone: This sample includes further DNA sequences coding for the same CDR3. J is TRBJ1-5 and V is TRBV19; D not resolved. CDR3 size: 13 residues. Germline loops: CDR1 LNHDA, CDR2 SQIVND (reference sequence). Between the trimmed V and J ends, which lost 4 bases and 2 bases, there was a span of 6 bases. The CDR3 DNA is TGTGCCAGTAGTACCGGGGGCAATCAGCCCCAGCATTTT. Encoded protein: CASSTGGNQPQHF.

The V and J genes are TRBV29-1 and TRBJ2-5; 16 bases map to TRBD2. Trimming at V came to 8 bases and at J to 4 bases, leaving 13 bases not matched to a gene. The CDR3 extends over 17 amino acids. Per the germline V gene, CDR1 is SQVTM and CDR2 is ANQGSEA. The CDR3 coding sequence is TGCAGCTCCCTTCCCGGGACTAGCGGGAGGGCCGGAGAGACCCAGTACTTC. As protein: CSSLPGTSGRAGETQYF.

The chain joins TRBV9 to TRBJ1-3, with 8 positions matching TRBD1. Germline CDR1 is SGDLS and CDR2 is YYNGEE. This CDR3 comprises 16 residues. With V trimmed by 3 bases and J by 3 bases, 8 bases remained unmatched. In nucleotides, the CDR3 is TGTGCCAGCAGCGCCCGTACAGGGGGAGTTGGAAACACCATATATTTT. Protein sequence: CASSARTGGVGNTIYF.

The V and J genes are TRBV14 and TRBJ2-2; D not resolved. Between the trimmed V and J ends, which lost 1 base and 3 bases, there was a span of 6 bases. Per the germline V gene, CDR1 is SGHDN and CDR2 is FVKESK. This CDR3 comprises 14 residues. The CDR3 spells CASSQALYTGELFF. Here the CDR3 DNA reads TGTGCCAGCAGCCAAGCACTTTACACCGGGGAGCTGTTTTTT.

The chain is built from TRBV7-2 and TRBJ1-4; D gene ambiguous. CDR3 size: 14 residues. V lost 1 base, J lost 7 bases, and 10 bases lay in between. From germline, CDR1 is SGHTA and CDR2 FQGNSA. The CDR3 region has the DNA TGTGCCAGCAGCTTAGTACACGCGGCTGAAAAACTGTTTTTT. Residues: CASSLVHAAEKLFF. The variable domain in full, completed from reference TRBV7-2 and TRBJ1-4, reads GAGVSQSPSNKVTEKGKDVELRCDPISGHTALYWYRQSLGQGLEFLIYFQGNSAPDKSGLPSDRFSAERTGGSVSTLTIQRTQQEDSAVYLCASSLVHAAEKLFFGSGTQLSVL.

V is TRBV16 and J is TRBJ1-5; D is perhaps TRBD1 (6 bases). V shed 2 bases and J shed 4 bases, with 12 bases lying between them. This CDR3 has 15 residues. CDR1 and CDR2 (germline): KGHSY, FQNENV. CDR3 region: CASSQQGTINQPQHF. The CDR3 DNA sequence: TGTGCCAGCAGCCAACAAGGGACAATTAATCAGCCCCAGCATTTT.

The chain recombines TRBV9 with TRBJ1-4; no firm D call. Germline V gene data show CDR1 as SGDLS and CDR2 as YYNGEE. The CDR3 contains 16 residues. Trimming stripped 0 bases from V and 0 bases from J, with 9 bases between. The CDR3 DNA is TGTGCCAGCAGCGTAGGACGGACTGCAACTAATGAAAAACTGTTTTTT. Translated, it gives CASSVGRTATNEKLFF.

The chain combines TRBV15 with TRBJ2-3, with TRBD2 as a possible D gene (6 bases). The germline gives CDR1 LNHNV, CDR2 YYDKDF (reference sequence). V lost 3 bases, J lost 2 bases, and 9 bases lay in between. This CDR3 region has 14 residues. The CDR3 region is CATSSGGTTDTQYF. DNA of the CDR3: TGTGCCACCAGCAGCGGGGGTACCACAGATACGCAGTATTTT.

The V call is TRBV19, the J call TRBJ1-1; possibly TRBD1 for D (5 bases). This CDR3 has 15 residues. The ends were cut back, 0 bases at V and 1 base at J, with 9 bases in the middle. CDR1 LNHDA and CDR2 SQIVND come from the germline V gene (reference sequence). Written as DNA, the CDR3 is TGTGCCAGTAGTATAGACTTCGGGGGGAACACTGAAGCTTTCTTT. This encodes CASSIDFGGNTEAFF.

The chain is built from TRBV9 and TRBJ2-3, with D perhaps matching TRBD1 (8 bases). The CDR3 spans 15 residues. CDR1 SGDLS and CDR2 YYNGEE come from the germline V gene. V gave up 0 bases and J gave up 8 bases, with 16 bases separating them. Here the CDR3 reads CASSVEWTGRGTQYF. Written as DNA, the CDR3 is TGTGCCAGCAGCGTAGAGTGGACAGGGAGGGGTACGCAGTATTTT.

V is TRBV5-1 and J is TRBJ1-2, with 7 bases that match TRBD1. V gave up 3 bases and J gave up 6 bases; unmatched junction bases: 5. Germline CDR1 and CDR2: SGHRS and YFSETQ. The CDR3 spans 13 residues. The CDR3 bases are TGCGCCAGCAGCTCCAACAGGGGCGATGGCTACACCTTC. This translates into CASSSNRGDGYTF.

The chain recombines TRBV5-8 with TRBJ2-3; 9 nucleotides line up with TRBD1. The CDR3 consists of 16 residues. Trimming cost V 3 bases and J 3 bases; bases outside gene matches: 8. The germline gives CDR1 SGHTS, CDR2 YDEGEE. This CDR3 reads CASSSTGTGMTDTQYF. DNA for the CDR3: TGTGCCAGCAGCTCCACCGGGACAGGGATGACAGATACGCAGTATTTT.

This clone has more than one count but fewer than ten. V is TRBV5-1 and J is TRBJ1-2; 12 bases are shared with TRBD1. CDR1 and CDR2 from the germline V gene are SGHRS and YFSETQ. J gave up 4 bases and V 4 bases, and 8 bases lay outside the gene matches. The CDR3 loop spans 16 amino acids. This CDR3 reads CASSTGDRGQVYGYTF. CDR3 DNA sequence: TGCGCCAGCAGCACCGGGGACAGGGGGCAGGTCTATGGCTACACCTTC.

As DNA, the CDR3 is TGTGCCAGCAGCCGCGGGACAGGGTCTGGCAATGAGCAGTTCTTC. The encoded protein is CASSRGTGSGNEQFF. This chain connects TRBV27 to TRBJ2-1; 9 bases match TRBD1. The CDR3 has 15 residues. Germline V gene lookup returns CDR1 MNHEY and CDR2 SMNVEV (reference sequence). The ends lost 6 bases at V and 6 bases at J; junction bases unmatched: 9.

The rearrangement links TRBV5-6 to TRBJ1-4; 7 bases map to TRBD1. CDR3 length equals 13 residues. Trimming cost V 5 bases and J 6 bases; bases outside gene matches: 4. From germline, CDR1 is SGHDT and CDR2 YYEEEE. The DNA of the CDR3 is TGTGCCAGCAGGACAGGGCGGCATGAAAAACTGTTTTTT. Protein: CASRTGRHEKLFF.